The TCR beta chain under discussion was sequenced for a study of neurological immune-mediated disorders. TCRdb analysed the 5' RACE reads with MiXCR anew, one entry per CDR3 protein. The data contain roughly 75,000 distinct CDR3 sequences, 2% to 3% of them singletons. Unmatched junction bases numbered 3, after V lost 5 bases and J lost 3 bases. The CDR3 runs 14 residues. The V gene's germline CDR1 is LGHDT and CDR2 YNNKEL (reference sequence). This clonotype was seen at least ten times. Input material: PBMCs. The origin of this receptor is a young woman with multiple sclerosis. The rearrangement joins TRBV3-1 to TRBJ1-5, with 8 bases that match TRBD1. This CDR3 reads CASSWGQDNQPQHF. The CDR3 nucleotides are TGTGCCAGCAGCTGGGGACAGGACAATCAGCCCCAGCATTTT.